Below, 13 T cell receptor beta chains from the same sample are listed, as sequenced in a study of radiotherapy plus CTLA-4 blockade in lung cancer. Profiled with immunoSEQ multiplex PCR; TCRdb holds only in-frame clones, not every one. Here the sample spans approximately 95,000 clones, roughly 80% being singletons. The sequenced sample was peripheral blood, obtained from a patient treated with radiotherapy plus ipilimumab. All receptors derive from a human donor with non-small cell lung cancer who had a partial response to radiotherapy plus ipilimumab.

The gene calls are TRBV11-2 and TRBJ2-7; D not certain. The V gene's germline CDR1 is SGHAT and CDR2 FQNNGV. The V end lost 1 base, the J end lost 2 bases, and 15 bases lay between the germline ends. This CDR3 comprises 16 residues. The CDR3 nucleotides read TGTGCCAGCAGCTTAGGGGCAGCCTTCCTCCCCTACGAGCAGTACTTC. Amino acids: CASSLGAAFLPYEQYF.

There are a few counts of this clone. The chain recombines TRBV18 with TRBJ2-3; D is unclear. The CDR3 is made up of 13 amino acids. Deletions cut 8 bases from V and 3 bases from J, with 12 bases between. Germline V gene data show CDR1 as KGHSH and CDR2 as LQKENI. CDR3 sequence (DNA): TGTGCCAGCCAACGCTCCAGAACAGATACGCAGTATTTT. It yields the protein CASQRSRTDTQYF.

This clone was recorded a few times. The genes are TRBV7-2 and TRBJ1-5, with D unresolved. This CDR3 has 13 amino acids. Deletions cut 1 base from V and 8 bases from J, with 9 bases between. CDR1 SGHTA and CDR2 FQGNSA come from the germline V gene. CDR3 bases: TGTGCCAGCAGCTTAGTGCTTGCGGAGCCCCAGCATTTT. Residues: CASSLVLAEPQHF.

DNA of the CDR3: TGTGCCAGTAGTGCTAGCTCCCCCTACGAGCAGTACTTC. Protein: CASSASSPYEQYF. This chain uses TRBV19 with TRBJ2-7, with a possible D match to TRBD2 (5 bases). Germline lookup yields CDR1 LNHDA and CDR2 SQIVND (reference sequence). Deletions cut 5 bases from V and 2 bases from J, with 10 bases between. This CDR3 has 13 amino acids.

The rearrangement joins TRBV5-1 to TRBJ1-1; TRBD1 matches at 8 bases. The germline V gene has CDR1 SGHRS and CDR2 YFSETQ. The V segment lost 7 bases and the J segment 1 base; nucleotides outside the gene matches: 6. This CDR3 has 14 residues. CDR3 amino acids: CASSTGVPNTEAFF. The DNA for the CDR3 is TGCGCCAGCTCGACAGGGGTCCCGAACACTGAAGCTTTCTTT.

The J gene is TRBJ2-7, the V gene TRBV25-1; tentative D call: TRBD1 (6 bases). Germline V gene sequence: CDR1 MGHDK, CDR2 SYGVNS. The CDR3 is 14 residues long. V lost 4 bases and J 3 bases, leaving 13 bases between the germline ends. The CDR3 spells CASSAPGHNYEQYF. The DNA for the CDR3 is TGTGCCAGCAGTGCTCCGGGACACAACTACGAGCAGTACTTC.

This clone was counted once. This rearrangement joins TRBV19 to TRBJ1-2, with TRBD1 matching 8 bases. The V gene's germline CDR1 is LNHDA and CDR2 SQIVND (reference sequence). The CDR3 has 14 amino acids. V was clipped by 4 bases and J by 9 bases; unmatched bases: 10. CDR3 nucleotide sequence: TGTGCCAGTAGTACGACAGGGGCCAAAAGCCGCTACACCTTC. It translates to CASSTTGAKSRYTF.

The V call is TRBV7-2, the J call TRBJ1-5; tentative D call: TRBD1 (6 bases). CDR3 length: 15 residues. Germline CDR1 reads SGHTA; CDR2 reads FQGNSA. Trimming cost V 5 bases and J 5 bases, with 16 bases left between them. The CDR3 protein is CASSGDMGRHQPQHF. The CDR3, as DNA: TGTGCCAGCAGCGGGGACATGGGTCGCCATCAGCCCCAGCATTTT.

The chain joins TRBV10-1 to TRBJ2-2, with D possibly matching TRBD1 (6 bases). Trimming pared 6 bases from V and 2 bases from J, leaving 10 bases between. Germline V gene sequence: CDR1 WNHNN, CDR2 SYGVQD (reference sequence). This CDR3 has 14 amino acids. As DNA, the CDR3 is TGCGCCAGCAGGTGGGACATAAACACCGGGGAGCTGTTTTTT. Translation gives CASRWDINTGELFF.

This clone was observed a few times. The chain joins TRBV5-1 to TRBJ1-4; a possible D gene is TRBD1 (5 bases). In germline, CDR1 is SGHRS, CDR2 YFSETQ. V gave up 2 bases and J gave up 3 bases, with 8 bases separating them. The length of the CDR3 is 14 residues. The CDR3 DNA reads as TGCGCCAGCAGCTTCGGGGGTTCTAATGAAAAACTGTTTTTT. Protein sequence: CASSFGGSNEKLFF.

V is TRBV7-9 and J is TRBJ1-1; D remains ambiguous. This CDR3 has 11 residues. The V end was cut by 4 bases, the J end by 11 bases, with 11 bases between. The germline CDR1 and CDR2 sequences are SEHNR and FQNEAQ (reference sequence). The CDR3 DNA is TGTGCCAGCAGCTCCCAGGTAGGCGCTTTCTTT. Translation: CASSSQVGAFF.

The J gene is TRBJ2-3, the V gene TRBV25-1; TRBD2 matches 12 bases. V dropped 3 bases and J dropped 5; count of bases not matched to a gene: 3. The germline gives CDR1 MGHDK, CDR2 SYGVNS. The CDR3 is 15 residues long. The CDR3 loop is CASSDLAGGEDTQYF. The CDR3 DNA reads TGTGCCAGCAGTGACCTAGCGGGAGGGGAAGATACGCAGTATTTT.

V is TRBV5-7 and J is TRBJ2-7; TRBD1 agrees at 8 bases. TRBV5-7 is noted as an ORF with a role that remains uncertain. The J segment lost 4 bases and the V segment lost 2 bases, leaving 8 bases of the junction unmatched. This CDR3 has 15 residues. This CDR3 reads CASSLFQGASYEQYF. The CDR3 DNA sequence: TGTGCCAGCAGCTTATTCCAGGGGGCCTCGTACGAGCAGTACTTC.